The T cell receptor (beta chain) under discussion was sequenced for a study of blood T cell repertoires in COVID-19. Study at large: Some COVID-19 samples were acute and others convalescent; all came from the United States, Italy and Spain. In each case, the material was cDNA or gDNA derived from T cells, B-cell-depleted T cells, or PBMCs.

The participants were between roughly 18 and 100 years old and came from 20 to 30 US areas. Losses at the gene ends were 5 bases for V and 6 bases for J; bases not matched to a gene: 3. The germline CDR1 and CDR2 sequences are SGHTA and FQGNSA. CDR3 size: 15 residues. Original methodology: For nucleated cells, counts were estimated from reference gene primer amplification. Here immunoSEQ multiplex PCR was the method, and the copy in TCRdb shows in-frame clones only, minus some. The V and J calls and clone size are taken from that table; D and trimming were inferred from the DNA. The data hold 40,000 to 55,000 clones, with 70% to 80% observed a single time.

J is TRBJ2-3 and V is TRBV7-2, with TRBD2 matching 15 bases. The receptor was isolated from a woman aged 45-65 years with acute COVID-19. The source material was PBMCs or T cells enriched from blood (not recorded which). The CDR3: CASSGTSGGWDTQYF. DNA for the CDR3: TGTGCCAGCAGCGGGACTAGCGGGGGGTGGGATACGCAGTATTTT.